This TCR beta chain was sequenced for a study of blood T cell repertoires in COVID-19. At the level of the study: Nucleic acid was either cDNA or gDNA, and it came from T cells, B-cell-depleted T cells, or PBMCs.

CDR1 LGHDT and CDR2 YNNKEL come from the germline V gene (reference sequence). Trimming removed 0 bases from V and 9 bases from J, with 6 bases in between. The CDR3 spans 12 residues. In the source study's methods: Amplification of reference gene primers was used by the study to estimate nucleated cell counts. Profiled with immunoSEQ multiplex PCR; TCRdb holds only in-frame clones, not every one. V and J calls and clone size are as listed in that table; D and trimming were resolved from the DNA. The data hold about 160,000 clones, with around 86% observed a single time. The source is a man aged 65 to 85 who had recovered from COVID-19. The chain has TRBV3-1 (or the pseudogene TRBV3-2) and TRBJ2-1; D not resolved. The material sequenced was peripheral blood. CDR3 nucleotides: TGTGCCAGCAGCCAAGAAACCAGTGAGCAGTTCTTC. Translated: CASSQETSEQFF.